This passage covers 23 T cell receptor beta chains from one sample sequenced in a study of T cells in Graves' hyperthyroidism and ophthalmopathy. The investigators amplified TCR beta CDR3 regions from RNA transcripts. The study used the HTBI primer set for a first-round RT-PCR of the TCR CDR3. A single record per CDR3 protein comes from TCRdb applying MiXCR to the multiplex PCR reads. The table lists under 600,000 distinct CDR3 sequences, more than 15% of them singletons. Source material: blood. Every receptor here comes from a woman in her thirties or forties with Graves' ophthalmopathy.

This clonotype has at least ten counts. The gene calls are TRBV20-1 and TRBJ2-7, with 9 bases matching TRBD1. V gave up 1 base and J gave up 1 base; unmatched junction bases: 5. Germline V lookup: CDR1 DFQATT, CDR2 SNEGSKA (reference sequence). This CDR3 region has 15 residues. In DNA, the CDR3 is TGCAGTGCTAGAGCCGGGACAGGGCTTTCCTACGAGCAGTACTTC. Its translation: CSARAGTGLSYEQYF.

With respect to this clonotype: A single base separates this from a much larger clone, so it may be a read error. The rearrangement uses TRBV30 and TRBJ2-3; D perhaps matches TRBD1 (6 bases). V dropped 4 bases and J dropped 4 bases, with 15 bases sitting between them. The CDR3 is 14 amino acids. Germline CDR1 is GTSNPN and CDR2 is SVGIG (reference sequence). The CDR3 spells CAWNRDRSADTQYF. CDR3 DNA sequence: TGTGCCTGGAATCGAGACAGGAGCGCAGATACGCAGTATTTT.

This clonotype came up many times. The CDR3, as DNA: TGTGCCAGCAGCTTAAGGACTAGCGGGAGGGCCGAAAACAATGAGCAGTTCTTC. It translates to CASSLRTSGRAENNEQFF. The V and J genes are TRBV7-3 and TRBJ2-1; 15 nucleotides align to TRBD2. This CDR3 has 18 amino acids. J was trimmed by 5 bases and V by 1 base; bases with no gene match: 6. Germline-derived CDR1 and CDR2 are SGHTA and FQGTGA.

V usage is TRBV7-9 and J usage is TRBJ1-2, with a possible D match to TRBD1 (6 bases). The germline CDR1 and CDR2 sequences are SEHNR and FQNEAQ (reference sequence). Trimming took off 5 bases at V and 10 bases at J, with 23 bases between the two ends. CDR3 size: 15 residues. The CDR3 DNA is TGTGCCAGCAGCCCGCAAAACAGGGCCCAGGGATCCTACACCTTC. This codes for CASSPQNRAQGSYTF.

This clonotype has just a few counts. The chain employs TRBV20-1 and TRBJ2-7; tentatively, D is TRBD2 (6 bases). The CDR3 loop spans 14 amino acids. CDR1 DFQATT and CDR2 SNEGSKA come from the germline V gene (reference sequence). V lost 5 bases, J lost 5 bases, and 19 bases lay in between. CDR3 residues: CSASPPDYLNEQYF. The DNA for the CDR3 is TGCAGTGCTTCCCCCCCGGACTATTTAAACGAGCAGTACTTC.

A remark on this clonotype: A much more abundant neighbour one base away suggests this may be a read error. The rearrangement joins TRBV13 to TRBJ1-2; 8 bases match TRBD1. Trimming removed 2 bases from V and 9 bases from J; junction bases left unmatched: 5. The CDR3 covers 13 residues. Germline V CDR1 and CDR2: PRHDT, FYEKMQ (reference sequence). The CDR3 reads CASSLRDRTSYTF. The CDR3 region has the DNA TGTGCCAGCAGCTTAAGGGACAGGACCAGCTACACCTTC.

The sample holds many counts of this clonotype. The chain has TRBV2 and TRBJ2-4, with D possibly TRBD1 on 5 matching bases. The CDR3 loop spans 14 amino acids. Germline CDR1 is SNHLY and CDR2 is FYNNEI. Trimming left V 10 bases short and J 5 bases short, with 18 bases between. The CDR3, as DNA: TGTGCCACCGTCCGTGATGTGGGGCAAAACATTCAGTACTTC. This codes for CATVRDVGQNIQYF.

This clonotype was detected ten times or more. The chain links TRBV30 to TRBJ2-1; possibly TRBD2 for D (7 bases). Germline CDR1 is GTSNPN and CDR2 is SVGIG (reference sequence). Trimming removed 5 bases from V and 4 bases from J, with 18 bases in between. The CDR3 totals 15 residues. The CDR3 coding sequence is TGTGCCTGGGGGGCCGGAGGGGGGGTGTACAATGAGCAGTTCTTC. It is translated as CAWGAGGGVYNEQFF.

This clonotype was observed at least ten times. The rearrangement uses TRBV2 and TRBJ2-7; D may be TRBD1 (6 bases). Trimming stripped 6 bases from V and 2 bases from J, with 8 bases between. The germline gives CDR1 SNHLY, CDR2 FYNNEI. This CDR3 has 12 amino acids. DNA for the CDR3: TGTGCCAGCAGCCGGGACACCTACGAGCAGTACTTC. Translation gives CASSRDTYEQYF.

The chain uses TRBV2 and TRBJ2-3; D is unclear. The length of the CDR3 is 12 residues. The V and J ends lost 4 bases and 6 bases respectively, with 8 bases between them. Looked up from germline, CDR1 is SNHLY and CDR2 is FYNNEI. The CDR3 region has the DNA TGTGCCAGCAGTGCGCTTTGGGATACGCAGTATTTT. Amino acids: CASSALWDTQYF.

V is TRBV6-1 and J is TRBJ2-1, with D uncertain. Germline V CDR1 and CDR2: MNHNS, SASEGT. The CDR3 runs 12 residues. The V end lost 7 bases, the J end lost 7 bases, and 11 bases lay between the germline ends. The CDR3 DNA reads TGTGCCAGCACCACCCCTGGGAATGAGCAGTTCTTC. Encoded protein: CASTTPGNEQFF.

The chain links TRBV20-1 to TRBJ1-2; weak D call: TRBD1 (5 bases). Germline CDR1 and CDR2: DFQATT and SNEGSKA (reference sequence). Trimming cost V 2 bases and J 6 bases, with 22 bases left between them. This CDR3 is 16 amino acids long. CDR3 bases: TGCAGTGCTAGATTTGCGCGCGGCAGGGAATTTGATGGCTACACCTTC. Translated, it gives CSARFARGREFDGYTF.

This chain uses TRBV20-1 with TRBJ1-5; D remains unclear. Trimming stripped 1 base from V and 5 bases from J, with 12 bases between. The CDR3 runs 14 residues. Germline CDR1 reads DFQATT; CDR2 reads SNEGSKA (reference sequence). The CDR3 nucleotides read TGCAGTGCTAGAGGGTACGGAGCGGATCAGCCCCAGCATTTT. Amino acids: CSARGYGADQPQHF.

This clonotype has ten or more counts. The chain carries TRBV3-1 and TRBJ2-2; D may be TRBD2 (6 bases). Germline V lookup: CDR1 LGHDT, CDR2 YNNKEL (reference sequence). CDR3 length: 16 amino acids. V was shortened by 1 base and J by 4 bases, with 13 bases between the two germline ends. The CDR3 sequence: CASSQVWDSLTGELFF. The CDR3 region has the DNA TGTGCCAGCAGCCAAGTATGGGACTCTCTCACCGGGGAGCTGTTTTTT.

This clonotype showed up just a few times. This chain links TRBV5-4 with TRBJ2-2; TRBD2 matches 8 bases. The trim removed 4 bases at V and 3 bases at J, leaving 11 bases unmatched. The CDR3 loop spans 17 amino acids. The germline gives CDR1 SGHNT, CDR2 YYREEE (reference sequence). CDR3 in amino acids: CASSRGGLRWDTGELFF. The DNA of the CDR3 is TGTGCCAGCAGCCGGGGGGGCTTACGCTGGGACACCGGGGAGCTGTTTTTT.

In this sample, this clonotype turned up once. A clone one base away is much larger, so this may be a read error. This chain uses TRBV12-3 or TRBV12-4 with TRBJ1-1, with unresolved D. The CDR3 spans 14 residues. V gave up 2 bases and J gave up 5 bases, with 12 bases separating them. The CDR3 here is CASSLKGGQTEAFF. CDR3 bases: TGTGCCAGCAGTTTAAAGGGAGGGCAGACTGAAGCTTTCTTT.

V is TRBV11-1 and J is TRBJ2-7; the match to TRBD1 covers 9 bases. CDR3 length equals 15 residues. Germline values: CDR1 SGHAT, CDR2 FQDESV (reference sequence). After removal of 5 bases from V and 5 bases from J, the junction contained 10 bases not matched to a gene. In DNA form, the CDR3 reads TGTGCCAGCAGCCACCCGACAGGGGGGATGGACGAGCAGTACTTC. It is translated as CASSHPTGGMDEQYF.

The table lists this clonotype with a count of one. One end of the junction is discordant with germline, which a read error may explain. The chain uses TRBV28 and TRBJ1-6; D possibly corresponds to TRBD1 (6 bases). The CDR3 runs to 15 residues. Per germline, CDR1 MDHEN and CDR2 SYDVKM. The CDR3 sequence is CASSSNRAYNSPLRF. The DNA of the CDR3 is TGTGCCAGCAGTTCAAACAGGGCCTATAATTCACCCCTCCGCTTT. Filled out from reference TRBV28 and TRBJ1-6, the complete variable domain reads DVKVTQSSRYLVKRTGEKVFLECVQDMDHENMFWYRQDPGLGLRLIYFSYDVKMKEKGDIPEGYSVSREKKERFSLILESASTNQTSMYLCASSSNRAYNSPLRFGNGTRLTVT.

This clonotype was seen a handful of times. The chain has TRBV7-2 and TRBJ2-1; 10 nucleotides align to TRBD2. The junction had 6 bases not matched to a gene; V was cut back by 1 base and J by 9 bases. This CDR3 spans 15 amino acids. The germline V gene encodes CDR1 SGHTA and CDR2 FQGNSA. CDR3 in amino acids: CASSLDPSGRGEQFF. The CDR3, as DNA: TGTGCCAGCAGCTTAGATCCTAGCGGGAGAGGTGAGCAGTTCTTC.

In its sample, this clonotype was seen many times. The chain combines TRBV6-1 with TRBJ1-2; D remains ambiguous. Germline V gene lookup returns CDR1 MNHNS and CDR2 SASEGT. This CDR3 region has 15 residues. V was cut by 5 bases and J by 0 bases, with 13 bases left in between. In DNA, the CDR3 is TGTGCCAGCAGTTATGACGGAGTAGCTAACTATGGCTACACCTTC. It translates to CASSYDGVANYGYTF.

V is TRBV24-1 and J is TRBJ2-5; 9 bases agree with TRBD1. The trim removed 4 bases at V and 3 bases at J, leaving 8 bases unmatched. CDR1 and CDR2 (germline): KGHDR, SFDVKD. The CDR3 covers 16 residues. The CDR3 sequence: CATSDRARTGEETQYF. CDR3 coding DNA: TGTGCCACCAGTGACCGCGCTAGGACAGGGGAAGAGACCCAGTACTTC.

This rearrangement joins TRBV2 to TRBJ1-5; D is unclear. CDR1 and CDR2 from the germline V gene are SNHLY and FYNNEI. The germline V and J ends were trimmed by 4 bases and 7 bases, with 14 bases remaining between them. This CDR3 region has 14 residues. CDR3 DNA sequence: TGTGCCAGCAGTGGACGAGGCCACGGGCAGCCCCAGCATTTT. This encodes CASSGRGHGQPQHF.

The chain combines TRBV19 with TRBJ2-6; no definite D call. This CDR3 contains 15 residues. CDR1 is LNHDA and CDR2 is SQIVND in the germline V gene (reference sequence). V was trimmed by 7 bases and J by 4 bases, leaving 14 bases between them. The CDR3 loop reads CASMMYWSGANVLTF. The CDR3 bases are TGTGCCAGTATGATGTATTGGTCCGGGGCCAACGTCCTGACTTTC. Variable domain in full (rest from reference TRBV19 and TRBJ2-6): DGGITQSPKYLFRKEGQNVTLSCEQNLNHDAMYWYRQDPGQGLRLIYYSQIVNDFQKGDIAEGYSVSREKKESFPLTVTSAQKNPTAFYLCASMMYWSGANVLTFGAGSRLTVL.